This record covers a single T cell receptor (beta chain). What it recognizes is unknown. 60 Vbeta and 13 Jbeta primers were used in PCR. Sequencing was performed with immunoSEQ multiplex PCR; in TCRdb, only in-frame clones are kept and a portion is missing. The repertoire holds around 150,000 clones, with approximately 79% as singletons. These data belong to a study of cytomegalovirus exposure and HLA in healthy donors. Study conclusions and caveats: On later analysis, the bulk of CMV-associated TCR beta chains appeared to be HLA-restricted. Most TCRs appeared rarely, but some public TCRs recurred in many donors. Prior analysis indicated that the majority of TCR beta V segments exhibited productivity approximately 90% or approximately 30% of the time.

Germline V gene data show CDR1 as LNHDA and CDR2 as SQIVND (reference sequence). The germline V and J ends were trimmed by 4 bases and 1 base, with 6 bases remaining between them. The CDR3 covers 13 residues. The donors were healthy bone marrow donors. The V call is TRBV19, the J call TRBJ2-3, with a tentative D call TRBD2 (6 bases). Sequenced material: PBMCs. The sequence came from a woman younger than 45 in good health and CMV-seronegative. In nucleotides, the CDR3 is TGTGCCAGTAGTACTAGCGGCACAGATACGCAGTATTTT. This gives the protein CASSTSGTDTQYF.